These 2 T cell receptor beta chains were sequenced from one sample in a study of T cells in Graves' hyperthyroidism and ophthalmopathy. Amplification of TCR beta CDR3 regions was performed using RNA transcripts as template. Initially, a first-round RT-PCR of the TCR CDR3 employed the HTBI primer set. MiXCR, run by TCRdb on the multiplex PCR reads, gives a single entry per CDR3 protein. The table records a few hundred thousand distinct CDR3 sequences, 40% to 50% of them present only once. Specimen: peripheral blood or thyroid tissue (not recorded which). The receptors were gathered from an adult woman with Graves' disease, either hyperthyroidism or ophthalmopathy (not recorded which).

The CDR3 region has the DNA TGTGCCAGCAGCTTGGGGGGACTAGCGGGAGTCATCGGGCAGTACTTC. Protein sequence: CASSLGGLAGVIGQYF. The V gene is TRBV5-4, the J gene TRBJ2-7, with 14 bases fitting TRBD2. There are 16 residues in the CDR3. Germline CDR1 SGHNT, CDR2 YYREEE (reference sequence). J was trimmed by 9 bases and V by 0 bases; bases with no gene match: 8.

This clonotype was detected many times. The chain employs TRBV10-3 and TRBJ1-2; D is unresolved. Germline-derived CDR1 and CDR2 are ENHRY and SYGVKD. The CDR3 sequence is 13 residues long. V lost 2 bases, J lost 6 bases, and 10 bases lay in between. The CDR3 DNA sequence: TGTGCCATCAGTGAGGGTGGAGGGAATGGCTACACCTTC. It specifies CAISEGGGNGYTF.